Sequencing of this T cell receptor beta chain was carried out in a study of T cells in localized non-small cell lung cancer. Data came from immunoSEQ multiplex PCR; TCRdb stores just in-frame clones and leaves some out. Among over 25,000 clones listed, 90% were seen once. In germline, CDR1 is SNHLY, CDR2 FYNNEI. The CDR3 spans 16 residues. V dropped 5 bases and J dropped 5; count of bases not matched to a gene: 10. This clone has just one count. The chain couples TRBV2 to TRBJ2-5, with TRBD1 matching 11 bases. The sequence was obtained from a woman aged 40 to 75 with stage I lung adenocarcinoma. The sample was peripheral blood, taken before any cancer treatment. The CDR3 nucleotides read TGTGCCAGCAGTCACCTTGGGACAGGGGGGGACGAGACCCAGTACTTC. Its protein is CASSHLGTGGDETQYF.